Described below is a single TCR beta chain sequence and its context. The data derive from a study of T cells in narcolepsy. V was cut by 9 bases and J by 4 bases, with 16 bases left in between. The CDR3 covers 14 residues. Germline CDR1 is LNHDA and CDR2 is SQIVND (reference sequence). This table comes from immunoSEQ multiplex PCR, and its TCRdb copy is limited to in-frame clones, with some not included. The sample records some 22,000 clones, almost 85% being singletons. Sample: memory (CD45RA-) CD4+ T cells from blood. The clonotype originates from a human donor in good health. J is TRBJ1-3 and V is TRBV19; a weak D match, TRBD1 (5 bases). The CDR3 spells CASQGLIGGNTIYF. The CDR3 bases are TGTGCCAGCCAGGGCCTTATCGGAGGAAACACCATATATTTT.